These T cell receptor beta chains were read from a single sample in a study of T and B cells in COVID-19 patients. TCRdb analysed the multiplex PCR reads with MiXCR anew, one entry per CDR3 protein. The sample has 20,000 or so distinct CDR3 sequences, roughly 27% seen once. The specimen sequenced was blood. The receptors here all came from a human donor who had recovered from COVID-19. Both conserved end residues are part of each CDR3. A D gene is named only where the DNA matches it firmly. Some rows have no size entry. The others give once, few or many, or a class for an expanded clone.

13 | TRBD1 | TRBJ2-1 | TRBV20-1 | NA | TGCAGTGCTAGACGGACAGGGGGGAATGAGCAGTTCTTC | CSARRTGGNEQFF
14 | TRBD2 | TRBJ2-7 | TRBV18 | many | TGTGCCAGCTCACCGGGACTACTCTCCTACGAGCAGTACTTC | CASSPGLLSYEQYF
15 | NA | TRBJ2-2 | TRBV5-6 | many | TGTGCCAGCAGCTTGGGGCGCGCGAACACCGGGGAGCTGTTTTTT | CASSLGRANTGELFF
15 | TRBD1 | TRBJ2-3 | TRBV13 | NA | TGTGCCAGCAGCTGGACAGGGGGTACCACAGATACGCAGTATTTT | CASSWTGGTTDTQYF
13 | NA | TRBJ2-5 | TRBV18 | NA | TGTGCCAGCTCACCCAGGGAGGAAGAGACCCAGTACTTC | CASSPREEETQYF
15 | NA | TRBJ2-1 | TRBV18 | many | TGTGCCAGCTCACCAAGCGGTGGTATTTACAATGAGCAGTTCTTC | CASSPSGGIYNEQFF
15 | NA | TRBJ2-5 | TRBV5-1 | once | TGCGCCAGCAGCTTGGGGCTGGCAGGGAGGGAGACCCAGTACTTC | CASSLGLAGRETQYF
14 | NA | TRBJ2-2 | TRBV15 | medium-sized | TGTGCCACCAGCATGGGGCGGGGCACCGGGGAGCTGTTTTTT | CATSMGRGTGELFF
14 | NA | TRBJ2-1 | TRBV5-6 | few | TGTGCCAGCAGTCGGGGGACGGTCAACAATGAGCAGTTCTTC | CASSRGTVNNEQFF
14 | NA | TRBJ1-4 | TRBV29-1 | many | TGCAGCGTCGCGGAGGGGAGAATTAATGAAAAACTGTTTTTT | CSVAEGRINEKLFF
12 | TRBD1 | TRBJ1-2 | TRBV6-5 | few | TGTGCCAGCAGACCGGACAGGGAAGGCTACACCTTC | CASRPDREGYTF
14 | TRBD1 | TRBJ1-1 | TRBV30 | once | TGTGCCTGGGGACAGGGAATCATGAACACTGAAGCTTTCTTT | CAWGQGIMNTEAFF
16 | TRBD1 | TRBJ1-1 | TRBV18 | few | TGTGCCAGCTCCCGACCCGGACAGGGGATGAACACTGAAGCTTTCTTT | CASSRPGQGMNTEAFF
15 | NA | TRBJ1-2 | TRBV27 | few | TGTGCCAGCAGTGGGGAGCGCCGGGGCCTCTATGGCTACACCTTC | CASSGERRGLYGYTF
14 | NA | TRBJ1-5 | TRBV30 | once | TGTGCCAGCGGGAATGACAGCTACAATCAGCCCCAGCATTTT | CASGNDSYNQPQHF
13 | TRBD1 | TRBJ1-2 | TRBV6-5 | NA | TGTGCCAGCAGTAGGGGACAGGAGGATGGCTACACCTTC | CASSRGQEDGYTF
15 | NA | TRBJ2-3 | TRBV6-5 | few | TGTGCCAGCAGTTACCCGTCGGGGGGCCTGGATACGCAGTATTTT | CASSYPSGGLDTQYF
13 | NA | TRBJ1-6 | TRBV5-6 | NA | TGTGCCAGCAGCTTTGCCATCTATTCACCCCTCCACTTT | CASSFAIYSPLHF
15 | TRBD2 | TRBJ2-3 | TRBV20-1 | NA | TGCAGTGCTAGATCCGACGGGGGGAGCACAGATACGCAGTATTTT | CSARSDGGSTDTQYF
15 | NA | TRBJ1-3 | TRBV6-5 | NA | TGTGCCAGCAGTTACGATCCGCGCTCTGGAAACACCATATATTTT | CASSYDPRSGNTIYF
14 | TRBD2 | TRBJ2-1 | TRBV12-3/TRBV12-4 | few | TGTGCCAGCAGTTTAATCCTAGCGGGAGCTCATCGGTTCTTC | CASSLILAGAHRFF
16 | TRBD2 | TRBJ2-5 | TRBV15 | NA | TGTGCCACCAAAGGACCGAGCGGGGGGGCCGGGGAGACCCAGTACTTC | CATKGPSGGAGETQYF
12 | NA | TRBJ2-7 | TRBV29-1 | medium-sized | TGCAGCATGTGGGACGGTACCTACGAGCAGTACTTC | CSMWDGTYEQYF
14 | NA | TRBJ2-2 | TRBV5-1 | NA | TGCGCCAGCAGTCAAGGGGCGGTCACCGGGGAGCTGTTTTTT | CASSQGAVTGELFF
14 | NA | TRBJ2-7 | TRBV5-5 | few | NA | CASILDRATYEQYF
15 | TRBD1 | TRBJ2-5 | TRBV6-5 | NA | TGTGCCAGCAGCCTTGGACAGGGAAACCAAGAGACCCAGTACTTC | CASSLGQGNQETQYF
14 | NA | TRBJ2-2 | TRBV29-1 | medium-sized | TGCAGCGTAACAGGGTATCCGAACACCGGGGAGCTGTTTTTT | CSVTGYPNTGELFF
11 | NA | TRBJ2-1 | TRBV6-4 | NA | TGTGCCAGCAGAGGCTACAATGAGCAGTTCTTC | CASRGYNEQFF
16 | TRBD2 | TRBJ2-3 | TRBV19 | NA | TGTGCCAGTAGTATGACTAGCGGGAGGGATTCAGATACGCAGTATTTT | CASSMTSGRDSDTQYF
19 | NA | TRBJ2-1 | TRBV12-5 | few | TGTGCTAGTGGTTTGGTGGTCTTTCATTGGGGATTACGCTACAATGAGCAGTTCTTC | CASGLVVFHWGLRYNEQFF
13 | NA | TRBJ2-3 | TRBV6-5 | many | TGTGCCAGCAAGGTGTGGAGCACAGATACGCAGTATTTT | CASKVWSTDTQYF
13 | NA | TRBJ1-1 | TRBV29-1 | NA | TGCAGCGTTCTAGGGACGGGGGTTACTGAAGCTTTCTTT | CSVLGTGVTEAFF
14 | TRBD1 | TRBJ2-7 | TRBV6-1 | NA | TGTGCCAGCAGTGAAGGACAGGGGATGAACGAGCAGTACTTC | CASSEGQGMNEQYF
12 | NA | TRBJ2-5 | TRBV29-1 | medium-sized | TGCAGCGTGAATAGGGGGAGGGAGACCCAGTACTTC | CSVNRGRETQYF
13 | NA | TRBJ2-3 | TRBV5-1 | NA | TGCGCCAGCAGCCCGTGGGTGACAGATACGCAGTATTTT | CASSPWVTDTQYF
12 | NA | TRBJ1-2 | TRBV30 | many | TGTGCCTGGCAGAGACGGCGTTATGGCTACACCTTC | CAWQRRRYGYTF
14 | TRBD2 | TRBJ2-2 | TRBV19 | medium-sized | TGTGCCAGTAGTCTGACTAGCGGGACCGGGGAGCTGTTTTTT | CASSLTSGTGELFF
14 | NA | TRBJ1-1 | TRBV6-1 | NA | TGTGCCAGCAGTGCAAGGCAGGGGAGCACTGAAGCTTTCTTT | CASSARQGSTEAFF
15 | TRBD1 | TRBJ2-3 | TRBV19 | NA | TGTGCCAGTAGTCTCCGGGACAGGGGCACAGATACGCAGTATTTT | CASSLRDRGTDTQYF
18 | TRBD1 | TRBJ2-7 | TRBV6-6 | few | TGTGCCAGCAGTTACCCCCACGGGCAGGGGGTGATCTCCTACGAGCAGTACTTC | CASSYPHGQGVISYEQYF
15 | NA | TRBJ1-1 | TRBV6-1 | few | TGTGCCAGCAGCGGGGGCAGGGAGGGTGGCACTGAAGCTTTCTTT | CASSGGREGGTEAFF
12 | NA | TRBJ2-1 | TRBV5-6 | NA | TGTGCCAGCAGGGGTGACTCTTCCTCCCAGTTCTTC | CASRGDSSSQFF
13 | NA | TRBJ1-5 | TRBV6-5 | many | TGTGCCAGCAGTTCCAACCGGGGGCAGCCCCAGCATTTT | CASSSNRGQPQHF
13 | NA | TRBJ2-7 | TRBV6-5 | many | TGTGCCAGCAGTTACTCGCAGGGAAACGAGCAGTACTTC | CASSYSQGNEQYF
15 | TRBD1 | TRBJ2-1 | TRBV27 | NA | TGTGCCAGCACCTGGACAGGGCTAAGGAACAATGAGCAGTTCTTC | CASTWTGLRNNEQFF
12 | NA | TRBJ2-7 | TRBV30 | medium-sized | TGTGCCTGGCAAGTTCTCTCCTACGAGCAGTACTTC | CAWQVLSYEQYF
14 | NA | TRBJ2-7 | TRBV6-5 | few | TGTGCCAGCAGTTACAGCAGTTCATCCTACGAGCAGTACTTC | CASSYSSSSYEQYF
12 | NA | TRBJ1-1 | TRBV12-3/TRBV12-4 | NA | TGTGCCCAAGGAGGGTTGTACACTGAAGCTTTCTTT | CAQGGLYTEAFF
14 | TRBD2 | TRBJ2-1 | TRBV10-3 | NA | TGTGCCATCTTGCGGGAGGGTTTCTACAATGAGCAGTTCTTC | CAILREGFYNEQFF
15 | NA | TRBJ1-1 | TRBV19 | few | TGTGCCAGTAGTCCAACTTACAGGGTGGAAACTGAAGCTTTCTTT | CASSPTYRVETEAFF
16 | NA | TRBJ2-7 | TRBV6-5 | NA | TGTGCCAGCAGTTACTCGGGACCCGATTTTCCCTACGAGCAGTACTTC | CASSYSGPDFPYEQYF
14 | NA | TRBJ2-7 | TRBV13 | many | TGTGCCAGCAGCGAGGGGCGGGTCTCCTACGAGCAGTACTTC | CASSEGRVSYEQYF
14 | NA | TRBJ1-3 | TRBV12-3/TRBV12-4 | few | TGTGCCAGCAGGACTCGGAGCTCTGGAAACACCATATATTTT | CASRTRSSGNTIYF
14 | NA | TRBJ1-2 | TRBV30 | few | TGTGCCTGGAGTGAGATTCAAATCCCCTATGGCTACACCTTC | CAWSEIQIPYGYTF
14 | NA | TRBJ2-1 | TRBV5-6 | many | TGTGCCAGCAGCTTGGGGGCAGGGCACAATGAGCAGTTCTTC | CASSLGAGHNEQFF
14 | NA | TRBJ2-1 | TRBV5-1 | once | TGCGCCAGCAGCTTGGGTGGGGAATACAATGAGCAGTTCTTC | CASSLGGEYNEQFF